Reported below is one T cell receptor beta chain. Its antigen is still unknown. Germline values: CDR1 SNHLY, CDR2 FYNNEI. This CDR3 is built from 15 residues. V shed 6 bases, J shed 5 bases, and the junction held 8 bases outside the gene matches. This record comes from a study of pediatric ulcerative colitis. Sequencing was at survey level. Each sample received Survey-level depth of up to 500,000 reads. Clones were sequenced by immunoSEQ multiplex PCR, and TCRdb holds only the in-frame ones, with some missing. The table lists 30,000 to 45,000 clones, approximately 82% of them singletons. Study-level points and caveats: Rectal repertoires separated controls, mild-moderate and acute severe colitis. Compared with controls, ulcerative colitis showed greater blood-rectum clone sharing.

The source is a girl between 10 and 17 years old with moderate ulcerative colitis. Sequencing used blood. V gene TRBV2 combines with J gene TRBJ1-5; 9 bases match TRBD1. The CDR3, as DNA: TGTGCCAGCAGCCGGTTACAGGGGGCGTATCAGCCCCAGCATTTT. Translation gives CASSRLQGAYQPQHF.